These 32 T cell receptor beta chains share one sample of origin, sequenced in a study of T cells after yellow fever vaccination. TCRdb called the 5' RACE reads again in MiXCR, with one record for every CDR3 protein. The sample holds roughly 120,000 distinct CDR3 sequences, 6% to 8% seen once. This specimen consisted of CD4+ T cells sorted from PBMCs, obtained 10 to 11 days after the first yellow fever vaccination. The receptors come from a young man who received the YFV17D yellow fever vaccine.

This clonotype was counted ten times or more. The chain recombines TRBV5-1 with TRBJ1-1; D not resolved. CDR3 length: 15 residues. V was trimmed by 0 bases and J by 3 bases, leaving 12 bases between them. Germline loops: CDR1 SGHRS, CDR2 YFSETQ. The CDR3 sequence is CASSLVSQFDTEAFF. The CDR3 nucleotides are TGCGCCAGCAGCTTGGTGTCACAGTTTGACACTGAAGCTTTCTTT.

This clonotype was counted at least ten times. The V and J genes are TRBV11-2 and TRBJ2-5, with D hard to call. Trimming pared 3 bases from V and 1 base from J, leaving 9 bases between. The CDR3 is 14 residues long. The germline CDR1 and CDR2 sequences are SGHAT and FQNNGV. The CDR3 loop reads CASSFLGSQETQYF. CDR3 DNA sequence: TGTGCCAGCAGCTTCTTGGGGTCCCAAGAGACCCAGTACTTC.

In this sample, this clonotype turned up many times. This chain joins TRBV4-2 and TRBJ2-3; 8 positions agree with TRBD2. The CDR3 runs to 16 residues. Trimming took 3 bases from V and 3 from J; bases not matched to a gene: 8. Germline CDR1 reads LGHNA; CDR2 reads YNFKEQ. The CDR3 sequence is CASSHTGTRATDTQYF. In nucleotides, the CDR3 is TGTGCCAGCAGCCATACCGGGACTAGGGCTACAGATACGCAGTATTTT.

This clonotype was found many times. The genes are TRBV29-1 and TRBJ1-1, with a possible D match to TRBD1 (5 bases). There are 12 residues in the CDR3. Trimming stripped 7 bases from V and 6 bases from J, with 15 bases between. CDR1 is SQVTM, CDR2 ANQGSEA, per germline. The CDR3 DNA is TGCAGCGGAATACTGGCAGGGTCTGAAGCTTTCTTT. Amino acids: CSGILAGSEAFF.

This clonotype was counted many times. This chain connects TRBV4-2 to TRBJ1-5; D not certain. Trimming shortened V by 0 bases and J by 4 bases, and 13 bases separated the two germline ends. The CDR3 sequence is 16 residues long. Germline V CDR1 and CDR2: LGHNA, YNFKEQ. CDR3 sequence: CASSQDFRELNQPQHF. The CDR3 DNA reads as TGTGCCAGCAGCCAAGATTTTAGGGAACTTAATCAGCCCCAGCATTTT.

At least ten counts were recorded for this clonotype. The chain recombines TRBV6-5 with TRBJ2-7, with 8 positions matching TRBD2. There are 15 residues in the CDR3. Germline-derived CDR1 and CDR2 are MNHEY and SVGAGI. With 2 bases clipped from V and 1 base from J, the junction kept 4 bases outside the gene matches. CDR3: CASSYGAGESYEQYF. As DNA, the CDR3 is TGTGCCAGCAGTTACGGAGCGGGGGAGTCCTACGAGCAGTACTTC.

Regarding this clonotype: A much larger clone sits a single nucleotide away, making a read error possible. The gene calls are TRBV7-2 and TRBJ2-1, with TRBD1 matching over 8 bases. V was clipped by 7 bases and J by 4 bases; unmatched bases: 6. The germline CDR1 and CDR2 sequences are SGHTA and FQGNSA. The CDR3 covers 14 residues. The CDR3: CASIPGQAYNEQFF. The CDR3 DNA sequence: TGTGCCAGCATTCCGGGACAGGCTTACAATGAGCAGTTCTTC.

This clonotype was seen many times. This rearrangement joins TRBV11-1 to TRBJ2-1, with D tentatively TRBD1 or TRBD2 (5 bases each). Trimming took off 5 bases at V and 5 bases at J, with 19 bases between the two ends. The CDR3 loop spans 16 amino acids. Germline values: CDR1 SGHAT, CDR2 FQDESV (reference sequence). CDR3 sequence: CASSNSPGGLNNEQFF. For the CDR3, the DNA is TGTGCCAGCAGCAATTCCCCTGGGGGTCTTAACAATGAGCAGTTCTTC.

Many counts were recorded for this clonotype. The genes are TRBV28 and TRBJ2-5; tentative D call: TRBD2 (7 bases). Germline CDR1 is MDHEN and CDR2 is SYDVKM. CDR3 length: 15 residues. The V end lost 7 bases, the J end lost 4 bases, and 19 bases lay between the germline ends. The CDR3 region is CASTPSGGRVETQYF. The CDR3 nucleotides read TGTGCCAGCACACCATCGGGGGGCCGGGTAGAGACCCAGTACTTC.

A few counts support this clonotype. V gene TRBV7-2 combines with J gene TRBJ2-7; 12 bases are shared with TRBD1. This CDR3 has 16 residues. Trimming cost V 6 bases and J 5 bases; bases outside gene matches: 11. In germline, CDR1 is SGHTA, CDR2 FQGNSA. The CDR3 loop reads CASSSHPGQGANEQYV. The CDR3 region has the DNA TGTGCCAGCAGTTCTCACCCGGGACAGGGGGCCAACGAGCAGTACGTC.

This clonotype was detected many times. CDR3 loop: CASDVRGSQETQYF. For the CDR3, the DNA is TGTGCCAGTGACGTAAGGGGCAGCCAAGAGACCCAGTACTTC. The chain has TRBV2 and TRBJ2-5; tentatively, D is TRBD1 (5 bases). Germline lookup yields CDR1 SNHLY and CDR2 FYNNEI. V lost 9 bases, J lost 1 base, and 15 bases lay in between. There are 14 residues in the CDR3.

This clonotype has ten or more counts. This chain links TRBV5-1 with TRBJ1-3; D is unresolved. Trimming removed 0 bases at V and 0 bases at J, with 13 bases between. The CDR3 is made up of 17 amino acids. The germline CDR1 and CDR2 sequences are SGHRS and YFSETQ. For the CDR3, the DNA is TGCGCCAGCAGCTTGGATGGAGGCCCCTTCTCTGGAAACACCATATATTTT. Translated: CASSLDGGPFSGNTIYF.

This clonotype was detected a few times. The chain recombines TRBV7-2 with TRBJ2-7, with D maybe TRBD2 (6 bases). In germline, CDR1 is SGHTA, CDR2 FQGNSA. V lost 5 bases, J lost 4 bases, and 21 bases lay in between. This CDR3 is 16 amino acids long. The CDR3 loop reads CASSPAGGGKRYEQYV. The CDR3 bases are TGTGCCAGCAGCCCGGCGGGTGGGGGGAAGAGGTACGAGCAGTACGTC.

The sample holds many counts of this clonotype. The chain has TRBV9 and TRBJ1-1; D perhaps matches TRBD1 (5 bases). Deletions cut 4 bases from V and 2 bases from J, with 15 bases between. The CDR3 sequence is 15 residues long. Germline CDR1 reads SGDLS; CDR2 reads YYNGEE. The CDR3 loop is CASSPSAGQNTEAFF. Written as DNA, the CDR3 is TGTGCCAGCAGCCCGAGTGCGGGGCAAAACACTGAAGCTTTCTTT.

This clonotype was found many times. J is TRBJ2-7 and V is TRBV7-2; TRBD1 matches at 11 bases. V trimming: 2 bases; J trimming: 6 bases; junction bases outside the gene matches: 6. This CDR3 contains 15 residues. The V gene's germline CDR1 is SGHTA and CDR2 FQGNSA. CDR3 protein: CASSLSGQGVFEQYF. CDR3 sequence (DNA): TGTGCCAGCAGCTTATCGGGACAGGGGGTTTTCGAGCAGTACTTC.

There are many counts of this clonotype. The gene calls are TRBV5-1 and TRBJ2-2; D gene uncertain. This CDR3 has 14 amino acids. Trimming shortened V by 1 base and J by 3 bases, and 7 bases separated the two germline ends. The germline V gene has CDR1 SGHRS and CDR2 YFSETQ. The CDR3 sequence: CASSLTEDTGELFF. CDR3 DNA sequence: TGCGCCAGCAGCTTGACCGAGGACACCGGGGAGCTGTTTTTT.

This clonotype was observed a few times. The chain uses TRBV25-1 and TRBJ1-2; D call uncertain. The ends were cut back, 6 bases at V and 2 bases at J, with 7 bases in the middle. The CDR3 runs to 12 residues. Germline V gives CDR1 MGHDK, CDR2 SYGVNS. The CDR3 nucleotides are TGTGCCAGCAGAAAGGCAAACTATGGCTACACCTTC. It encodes CASRKANYGYTF.

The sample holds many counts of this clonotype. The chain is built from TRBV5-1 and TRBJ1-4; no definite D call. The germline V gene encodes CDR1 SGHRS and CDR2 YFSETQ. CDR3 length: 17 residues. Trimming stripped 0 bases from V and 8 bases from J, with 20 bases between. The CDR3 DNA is TGCGCCAGCAGCTTGGGTATCTCGACGGCTCCCGGGGAAAAACTGTTTTTT. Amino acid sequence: CASSLGISTAPGEKLFF.

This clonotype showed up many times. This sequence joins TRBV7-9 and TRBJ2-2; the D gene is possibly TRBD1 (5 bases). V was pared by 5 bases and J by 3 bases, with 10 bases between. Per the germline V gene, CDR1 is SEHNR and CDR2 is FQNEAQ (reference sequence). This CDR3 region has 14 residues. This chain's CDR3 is CASSHDSDTGELFF. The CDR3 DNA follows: TGTGCCAGCAGCCACGACAGTGACACCGGGGAGCTGTTTTTT.

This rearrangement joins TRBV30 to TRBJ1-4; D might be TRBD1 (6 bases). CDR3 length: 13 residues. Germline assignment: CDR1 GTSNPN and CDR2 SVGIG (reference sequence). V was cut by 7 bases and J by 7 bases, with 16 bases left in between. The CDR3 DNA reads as TGTGCCTCGTCCAAGGACAGAGGTGAAAAACTGTTTTTT. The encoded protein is CASSKDRGEKLFF.

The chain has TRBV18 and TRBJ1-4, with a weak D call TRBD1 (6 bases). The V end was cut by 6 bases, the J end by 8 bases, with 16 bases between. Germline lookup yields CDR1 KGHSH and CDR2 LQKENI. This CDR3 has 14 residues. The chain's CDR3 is CASSVGTKNEKLFF. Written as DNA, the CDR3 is TGTGCCAGCTCGGTCGGGACAAAGAACGAAAAACTGTTTTTT. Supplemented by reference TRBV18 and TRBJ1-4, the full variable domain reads NAGVMQNPRHLVRRRGQEARLRCSPMKGHSHVYWYRQLPEEGLKFMVYLQKENIIDESGMPKERFSAEFPKEGPSILRIQQVVRGDSAAYFCASSVGTKNEKLFFGSGTQLSVL.

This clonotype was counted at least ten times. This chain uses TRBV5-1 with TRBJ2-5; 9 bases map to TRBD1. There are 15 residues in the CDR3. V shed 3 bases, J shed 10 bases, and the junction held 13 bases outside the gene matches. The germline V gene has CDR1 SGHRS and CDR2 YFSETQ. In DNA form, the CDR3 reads TGCGCCAGCAGCTCCCCCGGGACAGGGTTCTTGATCCAGTACTTC. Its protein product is CASSSPGTGFLIQYF.

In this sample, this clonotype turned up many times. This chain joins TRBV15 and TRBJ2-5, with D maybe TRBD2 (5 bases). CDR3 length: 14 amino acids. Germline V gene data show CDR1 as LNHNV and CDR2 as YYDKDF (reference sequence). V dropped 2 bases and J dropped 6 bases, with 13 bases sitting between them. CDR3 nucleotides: TGTGCCACCAGCAGACCAGAACTAGGAAAGACCCAGTACTTC. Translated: CATSRPELGKTQYF.

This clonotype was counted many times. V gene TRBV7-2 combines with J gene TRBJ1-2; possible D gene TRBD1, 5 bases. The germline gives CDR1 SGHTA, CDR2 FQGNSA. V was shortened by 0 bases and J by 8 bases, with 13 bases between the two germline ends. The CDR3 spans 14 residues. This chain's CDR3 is CASSLAQGPQGYTF. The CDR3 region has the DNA TGTGCCAGCAGCTTAGCCCAGGGACCACAGGGCTACACCTTC.

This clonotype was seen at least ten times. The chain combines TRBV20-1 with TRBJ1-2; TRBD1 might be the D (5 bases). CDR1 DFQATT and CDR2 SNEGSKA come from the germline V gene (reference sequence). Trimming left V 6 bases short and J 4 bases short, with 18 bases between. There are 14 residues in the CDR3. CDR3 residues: CSATPDQGGYGYTF. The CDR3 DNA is TGCAGTGCCACCCCGGACCAGGGAGGCTATGGCTACACCTTC.

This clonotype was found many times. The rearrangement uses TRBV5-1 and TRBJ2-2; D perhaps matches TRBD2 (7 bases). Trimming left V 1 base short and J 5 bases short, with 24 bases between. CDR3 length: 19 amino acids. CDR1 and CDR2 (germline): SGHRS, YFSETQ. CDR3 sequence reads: CASSLFWGRERKETGELFF. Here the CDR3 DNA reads TGCGCCAGCAGCTTGTTCTGGGGGCGGGAGCGGAAGGAGACCGGGGAGCTGTTTTTT.

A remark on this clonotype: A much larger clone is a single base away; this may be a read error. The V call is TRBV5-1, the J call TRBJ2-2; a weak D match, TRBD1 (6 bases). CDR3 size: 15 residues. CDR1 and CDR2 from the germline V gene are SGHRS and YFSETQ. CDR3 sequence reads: CASSPAGDLTGEPFF. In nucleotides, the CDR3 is TGCGCCAGCAGCCCGGCAGGGGACCTCACCGGGGAGCCGTTTTTT. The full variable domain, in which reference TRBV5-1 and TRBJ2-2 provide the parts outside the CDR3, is KAGVTQTPRYLIKTRGQQVTLSCSPISGHRSVSWYQQTPGQGLQFLFEYFSETQRNKGNFPGRFSGRQFSNSRSEMNVSTLELGDSALYLCASSPAGDLTGEPFFGEGSRLTVL.

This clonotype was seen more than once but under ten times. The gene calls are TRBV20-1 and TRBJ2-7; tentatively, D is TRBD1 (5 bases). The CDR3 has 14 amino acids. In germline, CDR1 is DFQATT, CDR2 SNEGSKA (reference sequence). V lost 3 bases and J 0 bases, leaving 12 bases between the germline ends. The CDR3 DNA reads TGCAGTGCTAGCCTCAGGGCGAGCTCCTACGAGCAGTACTTC. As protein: CSASLRASSYEQYF.

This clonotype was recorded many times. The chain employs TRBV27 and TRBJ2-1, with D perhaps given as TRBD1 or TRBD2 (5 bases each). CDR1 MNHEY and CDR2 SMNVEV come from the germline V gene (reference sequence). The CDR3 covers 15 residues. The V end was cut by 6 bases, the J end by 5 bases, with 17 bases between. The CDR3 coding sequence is TGTGCCAGCAGCCGGGGCGGAATTGGCGACAATGAGCAGTTCTTC. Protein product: CASSRGGIGDNEQFF.

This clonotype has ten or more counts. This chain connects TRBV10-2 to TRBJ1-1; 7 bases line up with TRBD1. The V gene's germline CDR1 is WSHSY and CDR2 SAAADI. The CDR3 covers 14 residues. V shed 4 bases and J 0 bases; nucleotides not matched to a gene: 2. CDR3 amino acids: CASSGQGMNTEAFF. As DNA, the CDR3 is TGCGCCAGCAGTGGACAGGGAATGAACACTGAAGCTTTCTTT.

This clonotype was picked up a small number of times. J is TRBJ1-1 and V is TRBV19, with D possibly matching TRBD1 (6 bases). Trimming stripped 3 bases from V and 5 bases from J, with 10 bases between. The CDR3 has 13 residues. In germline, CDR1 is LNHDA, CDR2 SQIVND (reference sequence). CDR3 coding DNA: TGTGCCAGTAGTATTAAGGGGGATACTGAAGCTTTCTTT. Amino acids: CASSIKGDTEAFF.

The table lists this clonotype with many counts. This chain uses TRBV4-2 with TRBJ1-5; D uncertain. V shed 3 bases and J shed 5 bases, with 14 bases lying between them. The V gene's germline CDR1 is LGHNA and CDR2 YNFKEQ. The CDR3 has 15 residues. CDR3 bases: TGTGCCAGCAGCCAGTCCGGTGGCAGCTATCAGCCCCAGCATTTT. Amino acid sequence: CASSQSGGSYQPQHF.